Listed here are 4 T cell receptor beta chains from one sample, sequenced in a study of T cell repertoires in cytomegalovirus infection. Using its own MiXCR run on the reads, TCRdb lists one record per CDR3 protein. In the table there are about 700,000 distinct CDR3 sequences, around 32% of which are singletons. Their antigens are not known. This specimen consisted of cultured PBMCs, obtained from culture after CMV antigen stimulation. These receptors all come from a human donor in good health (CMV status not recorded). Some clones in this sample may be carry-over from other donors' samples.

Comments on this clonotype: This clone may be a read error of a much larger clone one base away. The CDR3 coding sequence is TGTGCCAGCAGCTTTACCGAAGAGACCCAGTACTTC. This translates into CASSFTEETQYF. The chain has TRBV5-4 and TRBJ2-5, with D unresolved. The CDR3 is 12 residues long. V lost 2 bases to trimming and J lost 3 bases, with 5 bases between them. The V gene's germline CDR1 is SGHNT and CDR2 YYREEE (reference sequence).

The CDR3 DNA sequence: TGTGCCAGCACTACGGGGGGCACCGGGGAGCTGTTTTTT. It specifies CASTTGGTGELFF. This sequence joins TRBV28 and TRBJ2-2; 7 bases align to TRBD2. Germline V gives CDR1 MDHEN, CDR2 SYDVKM. V shed 7 bases and J 4 bases; nucleotides not matched to a gene: 3. CDR3 size: 13 residues.

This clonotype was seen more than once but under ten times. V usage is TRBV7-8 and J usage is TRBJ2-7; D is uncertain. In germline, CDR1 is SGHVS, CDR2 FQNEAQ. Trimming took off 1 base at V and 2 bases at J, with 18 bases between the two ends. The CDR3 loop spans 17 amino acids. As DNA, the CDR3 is TGTGCCAGCAGCTTAGGTGGGCCGGACGGCTACCCCTACGAGCAGTACTTC. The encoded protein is CASSLGGPDGYPYEQYF.

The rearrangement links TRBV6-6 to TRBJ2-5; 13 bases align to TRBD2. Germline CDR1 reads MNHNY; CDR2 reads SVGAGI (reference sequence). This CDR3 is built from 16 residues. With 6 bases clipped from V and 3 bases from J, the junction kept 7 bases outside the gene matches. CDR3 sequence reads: CASSSSGTSGKETQYF. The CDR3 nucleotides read TGTGCCAGCAGCTCCTCCGGGACTAGCGGGAAAGAGACCCAGTACTTC.